This TCR beta chain appears in the sequencing data of a study of fetal regulatory T cell absence and autoimmunity (dated by TCRdb to about 2017). Context from the whole study: The IPEX patients showed exocrine pancreas autoimmunity in the absence of clinical diabetes.

On the immunoSEQ human TCRbeta survey platform, a two-step multiplex PCR amplified and barcoded the TCRbeta CDR3 regions. Illumina instruments were used to sequence the libraries, and IgH from the same samples was sequenced in parallel. Processing in the source paper ran as follows. Raw reads were filtered against IMGT V, D, J definitions and were binned using a nearest-neighbor algorithm so that PCR and sequencing errors were removed. A clone was defined as an identical nucleotide sequence, and differential abundance between tissues was tested with a Fisher exact test for each clone using a pFDR threshold of p<0.01. A minimum inclusion filter of 10 in either sample excluded clones with frequencies too low for statistical inference. The immunoSEQ Analyzer was used for pairwise clonal comparisons, and IMGT tools were used to assess gene family usage. TCRdb mirrors the immuneACCESS table, restricted to in-frame sequences. Some clones are absent from its copies; in checked studies, under half trace to an unresolved V gene, and the reason for the others is unknown. Clone size and V and J calls were adopted from that table, with D and trimming inferred from the DNA. Present in this sample are about 50,000 clones, roughly 80% of which were seen just once. The top ten hold about 0.41% of the sample.

The DNeasy Blood and Tissue Kit was used to extract roughly 1.8-3.2 ug of genomic DNA from either umbilical cord blood or frozen pancreas. The CDR3 spans 14 residues, from the cysteine through the phenylalanine. Here the CDR3 DNA is all that survives: 42 bases in frame from base 1. Deletion took 4 bases off V and 3 bases off J, with a span of 12 bases between the germline ends. Taken from the germline V gene, the CDR1 and CDR2 loops are SGDLS and YYNGEE. About this clone: Its antigen has not been determined. No clone much larger than this one lies a single base away; base qualities are absent.

Summary of the overall study and its limitations: Significant oligoclonal enrichment of the TCR compartment was observed in pancreas versus cord blood, with some top clones enriched more than 80-fold. The oligoclonal enrichment was interpreted as support for antigen-driven autoimmunity in the pancreas before birth in IPEX syndrome. TRB gene family usage was found to be broadly similar between cord blood and pancreas and to resemble published neonatal and adult repertoires.

This TCR was recovered from a newborn boy with IPEX syndrome. This receptor chain uses TRBV9 and TRBJ2-3, with the D call tentatively TRBD1 or TRBD2, each fitting 6 bases. Sequenced: cord blood. At the DNA level, the sequence is TGTGCCAGCAGCCCTGGGGGGCCGACAGATACGCAGTATTTT. Translated, this gives CASSPGGPTDTQYF.